The 16 T cell receptor beta chains given below trace back to one sample, sequenced in a study of regulatory T cells in long-lasting Graves disease. Through Arm-PCR of CDR3 regions and iRepertoire HTBI primers, TCR beta libraries were built. TCRdb recomputed calls from the multiplex PCR reads with MiXCR, one row per CDR3 protein. The sample lists around 450,000 distinct CDR3 sequences, about a sixth seen once, with less than 15% in the top ten. Specified time point: newly diagnosed GD, antithyroid drugs for less than 3 months. Following extraction of RNA from PBMCs, that RNA was used to make the TCR library. These data also formed part of another study, on T cells in Graves' hyperthyroidism and ophthalmopathy.

Here the sequenced sample was peripheral blood mononuclear cells (PBMCs), taken at new diagnosis, from a patient treated with antithyroid drugs. The receptors were sampled from a man aged 40-49 years with Graves disease.

The chain links TRBV7-9 to TRBJ2-1; 8 positions agree with TRBD1. CDR1 is SEHNR, CDR2 FQNEAQ, per germline (reference sequence). The CDR3 spans 17 residues. V trimming: 5 bases; J trimming: 0 bases; junction bases outside the gene matches: 9. The CDR3 loop is CASSGTTGDFSYNEQFF. In DNA form, the CDR3 reads TGTGCCAGCAGCGGGACGACAGGGGACTTCTCCTACAATGAGCAGTTCTTC.

This clonotype was counted ten times or more. The V gene is TRBV11-2, the J gene TRBJ2-2; D might be TRBD1 (5 bases). The CDR3 covers 16 residues. Looked up from germline, CDR1 is SGHAT and CDR2 is FQNNGV. V was cut by 5 bases and J by 5 bases, with 18 bases left in between. CDR3 loop: CASSPPKQGWTGELFF. The DNA of the CDR3 is TGTGCCAGCAGCCCACCCAAGCAGGGTTGGACCGGGGAGCTGTTTTTT. The variable domain in full, with the rest retrieved from reference TRBV11-2 and TRBJ2-2, is EAGVAQSPRYKIIEKRQSVAFWCNPISGHATLYWYQQILGQGPKLLIQFQNNGVVDDSQLPKDRFSAERLKGVDSTLKIQPAKLEDSAVYLCASSPPKQGWTGELFFGEGSRLTVL.

CDR3 nucleotides: TGCGCCAGCAGTGAGTCGGGAGCGGGAGGAGACAATGAGCAGTTCTTC. Residues: CASSESGAGGDNEQFF. This chain uses TRBV10-1 with TRBJ2-1; the match to TRBD2 covers 9 bases. Germline V gives CDR1 WNHNN, CDR2 SYGVQD (reference sequence). CDR3 size: 16 residues. The junction had 5 bases not matched to a gene; V was cut back by 0 bases and J by 5 bases.

This clonotype showed up just a few times. The chain carries TRBV20-1 and TRBJ2-7; D may match TRBD1 or TRBD2 (5 bases each). The CDR3 runs to 13 residues. Trimming pared 4 bases from V and 6 bases from J, leaving 16 bases between. Germline CDR1 is DFQATT and CDR2 is SNEGSKA (reference sequence). In nucleotides, the CDR3 is TGCAGTGCTAAACCCTCGGGGACCTTCGAGCAGTACTTC. Residues: CSAKPSGTFEQYF.

This clonotype was observed many times. The chain joins TRBV27 to TRBJ2-7; weak D call: TRBD1 (5 bases). The CDR3 runs 16 residues. Germline CDR1 reads MNHEY; CDR2 reads SMNVEV (reference sequence). Trimming took off 3 bases at V and 0 bases at J, with 15 bases between the two ends. This CDR3 reads CASSFAQGFSSYEQYF. CDR3 DNA: TGTGCCAGCAGTTTCGCCCAGGGATTTTCCTCCTACGAGCAGTACTTC.

This clonotype was recorded many times. J is TRBJ2-1 and V is TRBV5-1; TRBD2 matches at 13 bases. The V gene end was trimmed by 6 bases and the J gene end by 8 bases; junction bases not matched to a gene: 5. CDR3 size: 14 residues. Germline V CDR1 and CDR2: SGHRS, YFSETQ. CDR3 nucleotide sequence: TGCGCCAGCACTGGACTAGCGGGAGTAGATGAGCAGTTCTTC. This encodes CASTGLAGVDEQFF.

The rearrangement joins TRBV4-1 to TRBJ2-7, with TRBD1 matching over 8 bases. V lost 5 bases and J lost 2; bases outside the gene matches: 5. This CDR3 comprises 14 residues. In germline, CDR1 is MGHRA, CDR2 YSYEKL. In DNA, the CDR3 is TGCGCCAGCAGCACTTTGACAGGGGCCTACGAGCAGTACTTC. It codes for CASSTLTGAYEQYF.

There are a few counts of this clonotype. In DNA, the CDR3 is TGTGCCAGCAGCTTATTCTTAGGGTTTGGTGGTCTGATCTCTGGAAACACCATATATTTT. The encoded protein is CASSLFLGFGGLISGNTIYF. The chain uses TRBV7-2 and TRBJ1-3, with D hard to call. From germline, CDR1 is SGHTA and CDR2 FQGNSA. Between the trimmed V and J ends, which lost 2 bases and 0 bases, there was a span of 23 bases. The CDR3 runs to 20 residues. Full variable domain (rest looked up from reference TRBV7-2 and TRBJ1-3): GAGVSQSPSNKVTEKGKDVELRCDPISGHTALYWYRQSLGQGLEFLIYFQGNSAPDKSGLPSDRFSAERTGGSVSTLTIQRTQQEDSAVYLCASSLFLGFGGLISGNTIYFGEGSWLTVV.

This clonotype showed up many times. The rearrangement joins TRBV11-2 to TRBJ2-5, with 8 bases identical to TRBD1. Germline CDR1 is SGHAT and CDR2 is FQNNGV. With V trimmed by 5 bases and J by 3 bases, 2 bases remained unmatched. The CDR3 is 13 amino acids. Written as DNA, the CDR3 is TGTGCCAGCAGCCGGGACAGGAAAGAGACCCAGTACTTC. This sequence encodes CASSRDRKETQYF.

As regards this clonotype: This sequence may be a read error, since a much larger clone differs from it by one base. The chain carries TRBV5-1 and TRBJ1-1, with D perhaps matching TRBD1 (5 bases). In germline, CDR1 is SGHRS, CDR2 YFSETQ. The CDR3 totals 14 residues. CDR3 nucleotide sequence: TGCGCCAGCAGCTTTGACGGTGTAGGGACTGAAGTTTTCTTT. Its translation is CASSFDGVGTEVFF.

In its sample, this clonotype was seen many times. J is TRBJ2-5 and V is TRBV6-2 or TRBV6-3, with 7 bases identical to TRBD1. The V gene end was trimmed by 10 bases and the J gene end by 5 bases; junction bases not matched to a gene: 4. CDR1 MNHEY and CDR2 SVGEGT come from the germline V gene. This CDR3 comprises 11 residues. Written as DNA, the CDR3 is TGTGCCACCACACAGGGGGAGACCCAGTACTTC. Translating gives CATTQGETQYF.

This clonotype came up a few times. CDR3 coding DNA: TGTGCCAGCAGCTTAGCCGGGACAGGGATCTACACCTTC. Translation gives CASSLAGTGIYTF. The J gene is TRBJ1-2, the V gene TRBV7-9; 9 bases align to TRBD1. V shed 0 bases, J shed 10 bases, and the junction held 3 bases outside the gene matches. This CDR3 spans 13 amino acids. Germline loops: CDR1 SEHNR, CDR2 FQNEAQ (reference sequence).

This clonotype was detected many times. The V call is TRBV6-5, the J call TRBJ2-7; 13 bases match TRBD2. CDR1 and CDR2 (germline): MNHEY, SVGAGI. Trimming removed 0 bases from V and 4 bases from J; junction bases left unmatched: 3. The length of the CDR3 is 16 residues. The CDR3 bases are TGTGCCAGCAGTTACTCGCGGACTAGCGGGAGATACGAGCAGTACTTC. Translating gives CASSYSRTSGRYEQYF.

This clonotype was observed once. Because the CDR3's place on the DNA is in doubt, the DNA is left out and the CDR3 is given as listed by TCRdb. The V and J genes are TRBV7-2 and TRBJ2-7; the D call in the table, TRBD1, was not verified against the DNA. Germline CDR1 and CDR2: SGHTA and FQGNSA. The CDR3 is made up of 16 amino acids, end residues included. The CDR3 spells CASAFAGGSLSYERYF.

This clonotype was observed a handful of times. The rearrangement links TRBV29-1 to TRBJ1-5; 10 bases map to TRBD1. Trimming cost V 7 bases and J 3 bases; bases outside gene matches: 6. The CDR3 has 14 residues. Germline V gives CDR1 SQVTM, CDR2 ANQGSEA. The CDR3 DNA reads as TGCAGCGCTCAGGGACAGGGGATCAATCAGCCCCAGCATTTT. Translated, it gives CSAQGQGINQPQHF. The full variable domain, with the rest looked up from reference TRBV29-1 and TRBJ1-5, is SAVISQKPSRDICQRGTSLTIQCQVDSQVTMMFWYRQQPGQSLTLIATANQGSEATYESGFVIDKFPISRPNLTFSTLTVSNMSPEDSSIYLCSAQGQGINQPQHFGDGTRLSIL.

In its sample, this clonotype was seen a few times. For the CDR3, the DNA is TGTGCCAGCAGCCAAGATATATCACCGTCAAATGAGCAGTTCTTC. Translating gives CASSQDISPSNEQFF. The chain is built from TRBV3-1 and TRBJ2-1, with D unresolved. Germline V gene lookup returns CDR1 LGHDT and CDR2 YNNKEL (reference sequence). V lost 0 bases to trimming and J lost 7 bases, with 13 bases between them. The CDR3 consists of 15 residues.